This is a list of T cell receptor beta chains from one sample in a study of cytomegalovirus exposure and HLA in healthy donors. Libraries were prepared by immunoSEQ multiplex PCR; TCRdb keeps only in-frame clonotypes and omits some of them. Of around 210,000 clones in the sample, roughly 78% were seen once. Sequencing was carried out using PBMCs. Every receptor here comes from a boy between 10 and 17 years old in good health and CMV-seronegative. Both conserved end residues are part of each CDR3. The D gene is left open where the match is weak. Expanded clones get a size class; other rows say once, few or many, or leave the size out.

TRBV14	.	.	TRBJ1-1	CASSLRTGTEAFF	TGTGCCAGCAGCCTGCGTACGGGCACTGAAGCTTTCTTT
TRBV9	.	.	TRBJ2-1	CASSVSGGSYNEQFF	TGTGCCAGCAGCGTGAGCGGTGGCTCCTACAATGAGCAGTTCTTC
TRBV6-1	few	TRBD1	TRBJ1-2	CASSVRQGPNYGYTF	TGTGCCAGCAGTGTCCGACAGGGACCTAACTATGGCTACACCTTC
TRBV6-6	few	.	TRBJ1-1	CATGQNTEAFF	TGTGCGACCGGACAGAACACTGAAGCTTTCTTT
TRBV5-6	few	TRBD1	TRBJ2-1	CASSNRDRDYNEQFF	TGTGCCAGCAGCAACCGGGACAGGGATTACAATGAGCAGTTCTTC
TRBV10-1	.	.	TRBJ2-7	CASSECLRCEQYF	TGCGCCAGCAGTGAGTGTTTGCGTTGCGAGCAGTACTTC
TRBV4-1	few	.	TRBJ1-1	CASSGLGGLTEAFF	TGCGCCAGCAGCGGTTTGGGGGGGCTCACTGAAGCTTTCTTT
TRBV5-1	.	TRBD1	TRBJ1-4	CASSLDRGRREKLFF	TGCGCCAGCAGCCTGGACAGGGGGCGTAGAGAAAAACTGTTTTTT
TRBV30	.	TRBD1	TRBJ1-2	CAWSAPVGQGIDGYTF	TGTGCCTGGAGTGCCCCAGTGGGACAGGGTATCGATGGCTACACCTTC
TRBV11-3	.	TRBD1	TRBJ2-5	CASSSRGQPWMTQYF	TGTGCCAGCAGCTCCAGGGGGCAACCATGGATGACCCAGTACTTC
TRBV4-2	.	.	TRBJ2-2	CASSPSNTRELFF	TGTGCCAGCAGCCCCTCGAACACCAGGGAGCTGTTTTTT
TRBV13	.	.	TRBJ1-1	CASSLDGEDGEAFF	TGTGCCAGCAGCTTAGACGGGGAAGACGGTGAAGCTTTCTTT
TRBV19	.	.	TRBJ1-4	CASSTPQGSTEKLFF	TGTGCCAGTAGCACCCCCCAGGGATCAACTGAAAAACTGTTTTTT
TRBV4-2	.	.	TRBJ1-1	CASSPSGENTEAFF	TGTGCCAGCAGCCCGAGCGGGGAGAACACTGAAGCTTTCTTT
TRBV9	once	.	TRBJ1-2	CASLRGNGYTF	TGTGCCAGCTTACGGGGGAATGGCTACACCTTC
TRBV4-1	.	TRBD2	TRBJ2-2	CASSQDASGGAGELFF	TGCGCCAGCAGCCAAGATGCTAGCGGGGGGGCGGGGGAGCTGTTTTTT
TRBV10-3	.	TRBD2	TRBJ2-3	CAISESLADTQYF	TGTGCCATCAGTGAGTCACTAGCGGATACGCAGTATTTT
TRBV5-6	few	.	TRBJ1-5	CASSASGGNSNQPQHF	TGTGCCAGCAGCGCCTCTGGCGGTAATAGCAATCAGCCCCAGCATTTT
TRBV7-8	.	.	TRBJ1-2	CASSQGIDRRNYGYTF	TGTGCCAGCAGCCAGGGAATAGACAGGCGCAACTATGGCTACACCTTC
TRBV10-3	once	TRBD1	TRBJ2-7	CATTTGLYEQYF	TGTGCCACGACGACAGGGCTCTACGAGCAGTACTTC
TRBV7-7	.	TRBD1	TRBJ1-6	CASSRDRSGSPLHF	TGTGCCAGCAGCCGGGACAGGAGTGGTTCACCCCTCCACTTT
TRBV11-2	.	.	TRBJ2-3	CASSLVGVPTDTQYF	TGTGCCAGCAGCTTAGTAGGGGTCCCCACAGATACGCAGTATTTT
TRBV9	.	.	TRBJ2-5	CASSVGGGSVLKETQYF	TGTGCCAGCAGCGTAGGGGGGGGCAGCGTTCTTAAGGAGACCCAGTACTTC
TRBV27	.	.	TRBJ2-7	CALCQVLSDEQYF	TGTGCCCTGTGCCAGGTTTTGTCCGACGAGCAGTACTTC
TRBV19	.	TRBD1	TRBJ2-7	CASSPGQGAYEQYF	TGTGCCAGTAGTCCGGGACAGGGGGCTTACGAGCAGTACTTC
TRBV15	.	TRBD2	TRBJ2-7	CATSRGTSGSSYEQYF	TGTGCCACCAGCCGCGGGACTAGCGGGAGCTCCTACGAGCAGTACTTC
TRBV11-2	.	TRBD2	TRBJ2-1	CASMGAGARNEQFF	TGTGCCAGCATGGGAGCGGGAGCCCGCAATGAGCAGTTCTTC
TRBV11-2	.	.	TRBJ2-6	CASRGPKRSGANVLTF	TGTGCCAGCAGAGGTCCCAAGCGCTCTGGGGCCAACGTCCTGACTTTC
TRBV18	.	.	TRBJ1-1	CASSPLTRNTEAFF	TGTGCCAGCTCACCACTCACCAGGAACACTGAAGCTTTCTTT
TRBV5-4	.	.	TRBJ2-1	CASSLRRPGYNEQFF	TGTGCCAGCAGCTTGCGTCGTCCGGGCTACAATGAGCAGTTCTTC
TRBV2	.	.	TRBJ1-3	CASSERPRGGNTIYF	TGTGCCAGCAGTGAACGTCCGCGGGGGGGAAACACCATATATTTT
TRBV5-1	.	TRBD2	TRBJ2-7	CASSLVVTSVSYEQYF	TGCGCCAGCAGCTTGGTTGTGACTAGCGTCTCCTACGAGCAGTACTTC
TRBV19	.	TRBD1	TRBJ1-3	CASSPPTGAGNTIYF	TGTGCCAGTAGTCCTCCAACAGGGGCTGGAAACACCATATATTTT
TRBV2	.	.	TRBJ2-7	CASSPKGQPYEQYF	TGTGCCAGCAGTCCCAAGGGGCAGCCCTACGAGCAGTACTTC
TRBV29-1	.	.	TRBJ1-1	CSVSGRGNTEAFF	TGCAGCGTTTCAGGGAGGGGGAACACTGAAGCTTTCTTT
TRBV7-8	.	.	TRBJ2-5	CASSPPGLQETQYF	TGTGCCAGCAGCCCTCCGGGACTTCAAGAGACCCAGTACTTC
TRBV5-1	few	TRBD2	TRBJ2-3	CASNRGGSTDTQYF	TGCGCCAGCAATCGGGGAGGGAGCACAGATACGCAGTATTTT
TRBV6-1	.	.	TRBJ2-1	CASSGSLPSSYNEQFF	TGTGCCAGCAGTGGTTCTCTTCCTAGCTCCTACAATGAGCAGTTCTTC
TRBV10-3	.	.	TRBJ1-2	CAISEGAGNYGYTF	TGTGCCATCAGTGAGGGGGCAGGGAACTATGGCTACACCTTC
TRBV7-8	.	.	TRBJ1-2	CASSQNNYGYTF	TGTGCCAGCAGCCAGAATAACTATGGCTACACCTTC
TRBV29-1	.	.	TRBJ1-2	CSVESVGHPNYGYTF	TGCAGCGTTGAGAGTGTAGGACACCCTAACTATGGCTACACCTTC
TRBV2	.	TRBD1	TRBJ1-4	CASSPTRQGTNEKLFF	TGTGCCAGCAGTCCCACCCGACAGGGAACTAATGAAAAACTGTTTTTT
TRBV7-9	.	TRBD1	TRBJ1-1	CASSHPEDRANTEAFF	TGTGCCAGCAGCCACCCTGAGGACAGGGCCAACACTGAAGCTTTCTTT
TRBV30	.	.	TRBJ1-2	CAWSSGAHYGYTF	TGTGCCTGGAGCTCTGGAGCGCACTATGGCTACACCTTC
TRBV2	.	.	TRBJ2-1	CASGLGGAYNEQFF	TGTGCCAGCGGACTAGGGGGTGCCTACAATGAGCAGTTCTTC
TRBV5-1	.	TRBD1	TRBJ1-1	CASSLDRGPTEAFF	TGCGCCAGCAGCTTAGACAGGGGGCCCACTGAAGCTTTCTTT
TRBV6-6	.	.	TRBJ2-1	CASSYSLWLGGIF	TGTGCCAGCAGTTACTCTCTTTGGCTAGGGGGTATCTTC
TRBV9	few	TRBD2	TRBJ2-1	CASSVERGLAGFEQFF	TGTGCCAGCAGCGTAGAAAGAGGGCTAGCGGGGTTTGAGCAGTTCTTC
TRBV30	.	.	TRBJ2-3	CAWSVELETQYF	TGTGCCTGGAGTGTAGAATTAGAAACGCAGTATTTT
TRBV28	.	TRBD2	TRBJ2-5	CASRPTSGGQETQYF	TGTGCCAGCAGGCCCACTAGCGGAGGGCAAGAGACCCAGTACTTC
TRBV7-9	once	.	TRBJ1-2	CSSSPGVVVAGYTF	TGTTCCAGCAGCCCAGGGGTGGTAGTTGCTGGCTACACCTTC
TRBV7-3	.	.	TRBJ2-1	CASSLHAGKTYNEQFF	TGTGCCAGCAGCTTACATGCGGGAAAGACATACAATGAGCAGTTCTTC
TRBV19	.	TRBD1	TRBJ2-7	CASSIDETGAYEQYF	TGTGCCAGTAGTATAGATGAGACAGGGGCCTACGAGCAGTACTTC
TRBV4-1	.	TRBD1	TRBJ1-2	CASSQPGTGTYGYTF	TGCGCCAGCAGCCAACCCGGGACAGGGACTTATGGCTACACCTTC
TRBV5-4	.	TRBD1	TRBJ1-5	CASSEGGGNQPQHF	TGTGCCAGCAGCGAAGGGGGCGGGAATCAGCCCCAGCATTTT